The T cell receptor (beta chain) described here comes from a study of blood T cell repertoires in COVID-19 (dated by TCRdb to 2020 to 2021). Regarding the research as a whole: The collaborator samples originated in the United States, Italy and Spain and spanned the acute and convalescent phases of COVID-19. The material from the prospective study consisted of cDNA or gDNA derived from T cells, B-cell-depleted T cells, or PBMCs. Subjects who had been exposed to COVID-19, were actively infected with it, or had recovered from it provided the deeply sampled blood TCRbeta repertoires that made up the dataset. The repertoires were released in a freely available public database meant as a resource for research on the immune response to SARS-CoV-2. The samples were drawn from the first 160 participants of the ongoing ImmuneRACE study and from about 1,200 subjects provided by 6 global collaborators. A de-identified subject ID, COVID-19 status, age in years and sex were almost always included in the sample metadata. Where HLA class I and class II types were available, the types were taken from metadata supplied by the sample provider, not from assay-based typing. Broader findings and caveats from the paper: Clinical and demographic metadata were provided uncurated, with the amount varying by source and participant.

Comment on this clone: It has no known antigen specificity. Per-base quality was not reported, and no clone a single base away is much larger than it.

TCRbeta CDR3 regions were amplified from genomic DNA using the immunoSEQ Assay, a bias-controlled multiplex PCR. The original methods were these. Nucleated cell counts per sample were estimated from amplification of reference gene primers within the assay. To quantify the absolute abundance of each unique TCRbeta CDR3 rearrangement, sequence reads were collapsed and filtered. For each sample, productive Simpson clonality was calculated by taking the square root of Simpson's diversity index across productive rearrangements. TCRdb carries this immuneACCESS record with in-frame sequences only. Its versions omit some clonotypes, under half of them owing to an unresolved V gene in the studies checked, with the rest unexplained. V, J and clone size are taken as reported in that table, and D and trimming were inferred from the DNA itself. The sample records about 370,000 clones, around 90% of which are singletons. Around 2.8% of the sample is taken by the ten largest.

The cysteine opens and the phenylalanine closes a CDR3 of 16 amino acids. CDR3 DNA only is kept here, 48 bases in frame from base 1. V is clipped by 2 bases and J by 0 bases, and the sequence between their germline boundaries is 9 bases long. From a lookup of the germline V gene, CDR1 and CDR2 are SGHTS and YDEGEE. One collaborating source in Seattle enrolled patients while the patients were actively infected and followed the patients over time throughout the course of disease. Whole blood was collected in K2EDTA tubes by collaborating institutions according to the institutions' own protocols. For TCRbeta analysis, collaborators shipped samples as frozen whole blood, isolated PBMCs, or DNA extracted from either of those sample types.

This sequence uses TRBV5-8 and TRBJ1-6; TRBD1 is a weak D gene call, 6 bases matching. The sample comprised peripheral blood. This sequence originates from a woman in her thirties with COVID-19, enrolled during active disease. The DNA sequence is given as TGTGCCAGCAGCTTCAGGGGATTCTCCTATAATTCACCCCTCCACTTT. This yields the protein CASSFRGFSYNSPLHF.